This TCR beta chain emerged from a study of shared T cell receptors in the human thymus. V was pared by 8 bases and J by 4 bases, with 10 bases of the junction left unmatched. Per the germline V gene, CDR1 is LNHDA and CDR2 is SQIVND (reference sequence). The CDR3 length is 17 residues. Repertoires were generated with immunoSEQ multiplex PCR, while TCRdb's copy carries only in-frame clones and drops some. The sample lists hundreds of thousands of clones; 88% were seen once. This clone was counted only a few times. The same sample was also used in a study of human thymus T cells. Turning to that study: Surgeons resected thymus tissue during corrective heart surgery. There appeared to be biased usage of V and J genes in thymic and blood repertoires.

Input material: thymocytes. This chain connects TRBV19 to TRBJ2-6, with 11 nucleotides matching TRBD2. This TCR was sampled from a boy younger than two with a congenital heart defect. The CDR3 spells CASAGTSGLGGANVLTF. In DNA, the CDR3 is TGTGCCAGTGCCGGGACTAGCGGTCTAGGCGGGGCCAACGTCCTGACTTTC.